A single sample is the source of the 15 T cell receptor beta chains below, sequenced in a study of CD8+ T cells in alopecia areata. The treatment here: oral pan-JAK inhibitor, 5-10 mg twice daily. RNA was extracted and reverse transcribed into cDNA as the sequencing template. Profiled with immunoSEQ multiplex PCR; TCRdb holds only in-frame clones, not every one. The sample carries roughly 210,000 clones, about 40% recorded once. The sample consisted of CD4+ T cells sorted from blood, taken between weeks 36 and 40, from a patient treated with tofacitinib. The receptors here all came from a human donor with alopecia areata.

The chain combines TRBV29-1 with TRBJ2-5; perhaps TRBD2 as D (6 bases). The CDR3 loop spans 15 amino acids. Trimming removed 4 bases from V and 4 bases from J, with 19 bases in between. Germline CDR1 is SQVTM and CDR2 is ANQGSEA. For the CDR3, the DNA is TGCAGCGTTGGGGGTCCGGGACTCCACGGAGAGACCCAGTACTTC. Its translation: CSVGGPGLHGETQYF.

This chain connects TRBV29-1 to TRBJ2-3, with 12 nucleotides matching TRBD2. Germline V gives CDR1 SQVTM, CDR2 ANQGSEA. With 8 bases clipped from V and 2 bases from J, the junction kept 11 bases outside the gene matches. There are 16 residues in the CDR3. CDR3 in amino acids: CSSTGLAGGITDTQYF. In DNA form, the CDR3 reads TGCAGCTCGACGGGGCTAGCGGGAGGGATCACAGATACGCAGTATTTT.

The chain combines TRBV19 with TRBJ2-3, with 7 bases fitting TRBD1. The germline V gene has CDR1 LNHDA and CDR2 SQIVND (reference sequence). The trim removed 4 bases at V and 2 bases at J, leaving 9 bases unmatched. This CDR3 has 16 amino acids. The CDR3 sequence is CASSNRGQRNTDTQYF. The CDR3 bases are TGTGCCAGTAGTAATCGGGGACAGCGGAACACAGATACGCAGTATTTT.

CDR3 coding DNA: TGTGCCTGGACGGGGGGACCCGGGGAGCTGTTTTTT. This translates into CAWTGGPGELFF. The chain combines TRBV30 with TRBJ2-2; 7 bases are shared with TRBD2. This CDR3 is built from 12 residues. After removal of 4 bases from V and 6 bases from J, the junction contained 2 bases not matched to a gene. Germline CDR1 reads GTSNPN; CDR2 reads SVGIG (reference sequence).

V and J are TRBV5-8 and TRBJ2-7; D remains unclear. CDR1 is SGHTS and CDR2 is YDEGEE in the germline V gene. The CDR3 extends over 11 amino acids. The V gene lost 4 bases and the J gene lost 4 bases, with 6 bases spanning the gap. As DNA, the CDR3 is TGTGCCAGCAGCGAGACTTACGAGCAGTACTTC. Translation: CASSETYEQYF. Filled out from reference TRBV5-8 and TRBJ2-7, the complete variable domain reads EAGVTQSPTHLIKTRGQQATLRCSPISGHTSVYWYQQALGLGLQFLLWYDEGEERNRGNFPPRFSGRQFPNYSSELNVNALELEDSALYLCASSETYEQYFGPGTRLTVT.

This clone occurred once. This sequence joins TRBV9 and TRBJ1-1, with D possibly being TRBD1 (5 bases). The germline V gene encodes CDR1 SGDLS and CDR2 YYNGEE. This CDR3 has 14 residues. V was shortened by 4 bases and J by 4 bases, with 14 bases between the two germline ends. The CDR3 DNA reads as TGTGCCAGCAGCCCGACAGTTCCAAGCACTGAAGCTTTCTTT. Translating it yields CASSPTVPSTEAFF.

About this clone itself: The sample carries other DNA sequences with the same CDR3. V usage is TRBV5-1 and J usage is TRBJ2-1; 7 bases line up with TRBD2. With 0 bases clipped from V and 7 bases from J, the junction kept 4 bases outside the gene matches. The germline V gene has CDR1 SGHRS and CDR2 YFSETQ. The CDR3 has 14 residues. CDR3 residues: CASSLGLAGNEQFF. In nucleotides, the CDR3 is TGCGCCAGCAGCTTGGGACTAGCAGGGAATGAGCAGTTCTTC.

The chain uses TRBV5-1 and TRBJ2-1; 12 positions agree with TRBD2. The length of the CDR3 is 14 residues. Per the germline V gene, CDR1 is SGHRS and CDR2 is YFSETQ. With 4 bases clipped from V and 6 bases from J, the junction kept 2 bases outside the gene matches. CDR3 sequence: CASSRLAGANEQFF. The CDR3 DNA reads TGCGCCAGCAGCCGACTAGCGGGAGCCAATGAGCAGTTCTTC.

The chain employs TRBV7-9 and TRBJ2-3; 13 bases are shared with TRBD2. This CDR3 region has 18 residues. V dropped 2 bases and J dropped 4; count of bases not matched to a gene: 9. Germline assignment: CDR1 SEHNR and CDR2 FQNEAQ (reference sequence). CDR3 in DNA: TGTGCCAGCAGCTTAATACTAGCGGGAGGGCCTGGCGCAGATACGCAGTATTTT. It codes for CASSLILAGGPGADTQYF.

This clone turned up a few times. This chain uses TRBV13 with TRBJ2-3; either TRBD1 or TRBD2 may fit D (5 bases each). The CDR3 loop spans 15 amino acids. The V end lost 6 bases, the J end lost 0 bases, and 13 bases lay between the germline ends. Germline CDR1 and CDR2: PRHDT and FYEKMQ (reference sequence). The CDR3 nucleotides read TGTGCCAGCAGTCAGCGGACAACTAGCACAGATACGCAGTATTTT. It codes for CASSQRTTSTDTQYF.

This clone appeared a single time. V usage is TRBV11-2 and J usage is TRBJ2-3; either TRBD1 or TRBD2 may supply D (6 bases each). V dropped 5 bases and J dropped 2 bases, with 20 bases sitting between them. This CDR3 has 17 amino acids. Germline lookup yields CDR1 SGHAT and CDR2 FQNNGV. CDR3 DNA sequence: TGTGCCAGCAGCCAAGGGGGAGGTCCCAGGGTCACAGATACGCAGTATTTT. This encodes CASSQGGGPRVTDTQYF. Full variable domain (rest looked up from reference TRBV11-2 and TRBJ2-3): EAGVAQSPRYKIIEKRQSVAFWCNPISGHATLYWYQQILGQGPKLLIQFQNNGVVDDSQLPKDRFSAERLKGVDSTLKIQPAKLEDSAVYLCASSQGGGPRVTDTQYFGPGTRLTVL.

V and J are TRBV30 and TRBJ2-5, with 14 bases aligning to TRBD2. Germline V gene data show CDR1 as GTSNPN and CDR2 as SVGIG (reference sequence). V lost 1 base to trimming and J lost 2 bases; unmatched junction nucleotides: 0. The CDR3 covers 15 residues. CDR3 sequence reads: CAWSGTSGRQETQYF. The CDR3 DNA sequence: TGTGCCTGGAGTGGGACTAGCGGGAGGCAAGAGACCCAGTACTTC.

There are a few counts of this clone. The chain recombines TRBV11-3 with TRBJ2-1; 11 nucleotides match TRBD2. The J segment lost 14 bases and the V segment lost 2 bases, leaving 11 bases of the junction unmatched. In germline, CDR1 is SGHNT, CDR2 YENEEA. CDR3 length equals 15 residues. Here the CDR3 DNA reads TGTGCCAGCAGCTTAAAAATACTAGCGGGGGCGGCCGAGTTCTTC. Translation gives CASSLKILAGAAEFF.

The chain combines TRBV5-1 with TRBJ2-2; the D gene is possibly TRBD1 (6 bases). Between the trimmed V and J ends, which lost 4 bases and 5 bases, there was a span of 9 bases. Germline loops: CDR1 SGHRS, CDR2 YFSETQ. This CDR3 is built from 13 residues. Written as DNA, the CDR3 is TGCGCCAGCAGCGTACAGGGAACCGGGGAGCTGTTTTTT. Amino acids: CASSVQGTGELFF.

The V call is TRBV30, the J call TRBJ2-7; D is uncertain. V was cut by 2 bases and J by 2 bases, with 4 bases left in between. Germline assignment: CDR1 GTSNPN and CDR2 SVGIG (reference sequence). The CDR3 loop spans 11 amino acids. The CDR3 region is CAWSKTYEQYF. The DNA for the CDR3 is TGTGCCTGGAGTAAAACCTACGAGCAGTACTTC.